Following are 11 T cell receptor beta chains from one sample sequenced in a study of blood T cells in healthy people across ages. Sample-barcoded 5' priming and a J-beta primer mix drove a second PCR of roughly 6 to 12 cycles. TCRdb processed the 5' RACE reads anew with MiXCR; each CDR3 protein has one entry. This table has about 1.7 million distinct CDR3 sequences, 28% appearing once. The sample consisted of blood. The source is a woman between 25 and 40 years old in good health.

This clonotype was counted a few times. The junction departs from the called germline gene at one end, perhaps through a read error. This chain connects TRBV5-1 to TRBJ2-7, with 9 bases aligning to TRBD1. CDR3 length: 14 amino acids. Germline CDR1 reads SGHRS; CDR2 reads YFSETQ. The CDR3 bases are TGCGCCATCAGCTCCCGGGACAGGGTGGGGGAGCAGTACTTC. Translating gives CAISSRDRVGEQYF.

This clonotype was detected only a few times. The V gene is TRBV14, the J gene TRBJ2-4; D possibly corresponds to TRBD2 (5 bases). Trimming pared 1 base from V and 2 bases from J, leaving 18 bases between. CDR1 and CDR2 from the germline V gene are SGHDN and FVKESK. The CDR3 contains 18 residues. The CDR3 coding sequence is TGTGCCAGCAGCCAAGGAGGGTGGCGGATGGGATCCAAAAACATTCAGTACTTC. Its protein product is CASSQGGWRMGSKNIQYF. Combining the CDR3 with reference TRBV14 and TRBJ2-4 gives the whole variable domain EAGVTQFPSHSVIEKGQTVTLRCDPISGHDNLYWYRRVMGKEIKFLLHFVKESKQDESGMPNNRFLAERTGGTYSTLKVQPAELEDSGVYFCASSQGGWRMGSKNIQYFGAGTRLSVL.

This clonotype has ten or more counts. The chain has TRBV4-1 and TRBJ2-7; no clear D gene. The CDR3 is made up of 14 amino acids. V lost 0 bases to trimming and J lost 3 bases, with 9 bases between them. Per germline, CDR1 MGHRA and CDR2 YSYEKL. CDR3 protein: CASSQEFGDYEQYF. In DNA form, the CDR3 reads TGCGCCAGCAGCCAAGAATTCGGAGACTACGAGCAGTACTTC.

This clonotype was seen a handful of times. The CDR3 reads CASSKDPFAGYNEQFF. DNA for the CDR3: TGTGCCAGCAGCAAGGACCCTTTTGCGGGATACAATGAGCAGTTCTTC. The chain has TRBV11-3 and TRBJ2-1; possible D gene TRBD2, 6 bases. The germline CDR1 and CDR2 sequences are SGHNT and YENEEA. The CDR3 consists of 16 residues. Trimming took 5 bases from V and 4 from J, leaving 18 bases between them.

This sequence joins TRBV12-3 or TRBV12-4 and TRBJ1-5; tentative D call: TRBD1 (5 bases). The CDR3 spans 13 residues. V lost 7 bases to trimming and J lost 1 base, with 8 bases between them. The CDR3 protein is CASTGTSNQPQHF. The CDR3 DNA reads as TGTGCCAGCACAGGGACGAGCAATCAGCCCCAGCATTTT.

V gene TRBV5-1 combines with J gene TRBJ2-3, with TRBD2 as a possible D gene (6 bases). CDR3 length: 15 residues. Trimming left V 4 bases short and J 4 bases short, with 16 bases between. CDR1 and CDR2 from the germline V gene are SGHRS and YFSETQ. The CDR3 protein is CASSPDGSDPDTQYF. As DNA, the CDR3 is TGCGCCAGCAGCCCAGACGGGAGTGATCCAGATACGCAGTATTTT. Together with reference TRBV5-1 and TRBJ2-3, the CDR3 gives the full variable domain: KAGVTQTPRYLIKTRGQQVTLSCSPISGHRSVSWYQQTPGQGLQFLFEYFSETQRNKGNFPGRFSGRQFSNSRSEMNVSTLELGDSALYLCASSPDGSDPDTQYFGPGTRLTVL.

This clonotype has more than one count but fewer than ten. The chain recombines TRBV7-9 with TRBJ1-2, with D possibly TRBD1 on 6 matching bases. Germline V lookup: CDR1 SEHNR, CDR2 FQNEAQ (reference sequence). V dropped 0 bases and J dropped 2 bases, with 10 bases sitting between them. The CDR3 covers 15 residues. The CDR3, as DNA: TGTGCCAGCAGCTTAGCCGACAGGCGAAACTATGGCTACACCTTC. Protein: CASSLADRRNYGYTF.

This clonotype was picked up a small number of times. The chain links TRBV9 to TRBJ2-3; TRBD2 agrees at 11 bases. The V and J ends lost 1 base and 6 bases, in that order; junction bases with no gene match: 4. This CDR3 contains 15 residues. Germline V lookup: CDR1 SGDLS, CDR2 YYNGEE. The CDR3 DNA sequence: TGTGCCAGCAGCGTAAGTCCTAGCGGGAGGGATACGCAGTATTTT. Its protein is CASSVSPSGRDTQYF.

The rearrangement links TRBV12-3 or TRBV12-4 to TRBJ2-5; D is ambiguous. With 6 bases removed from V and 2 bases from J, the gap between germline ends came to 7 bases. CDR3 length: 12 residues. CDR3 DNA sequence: TGTGCCAGCAGCTATTGGCAAGAGACCCAGTACTTC. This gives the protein CASSYWQETQYF.

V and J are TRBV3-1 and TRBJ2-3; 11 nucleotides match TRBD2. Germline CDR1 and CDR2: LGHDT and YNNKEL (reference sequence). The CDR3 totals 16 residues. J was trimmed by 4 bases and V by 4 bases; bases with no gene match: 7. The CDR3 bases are TGTGCCAGCAGCCTCTCTCGACTAGCGGGGCCAGATACGCAGTATTTT. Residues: CASSLSRLAGPDTQYF.

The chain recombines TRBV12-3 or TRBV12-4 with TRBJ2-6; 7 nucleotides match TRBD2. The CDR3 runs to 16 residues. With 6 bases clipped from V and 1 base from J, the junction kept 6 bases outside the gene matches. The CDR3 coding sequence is TGTGCCAGCAGCAAATCGGGGGGATCTGGGGCCAACGTCCTGACTTTC. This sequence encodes CASSKSGGSGANVLTF.